The clone carrying this TCR beta chain was picked up many times. Its specificity is unknown. This entry is derived from a study of T cells in Graves' hyperthyroidism and ophthalmopathy. Whole-study findings and limits: Within blood appeared most thyroid clonotypes that had expanded above 0.001.

The diagnoses drew upon clinical symptoms, serum thyroxine and TRAb, thyroid ultrasound and orbital computed tomography. Researchers amplified the TCR beta CDR3 regions from RNA transcripts. HTBI primers were used for first-round RT-PCR of the TCR CDR3. TCRdb passed the multiplex PCR reads through MiXCR, listing each CDR3 protein once. The sample consists of about 620,000 distinct CDR3 sequences, around 16% of them appearing once. This CDR3 has 14 residues. Germline assignment: CDR1 ENHRY and CDR2 SYGVKD. After removal of 3 bases from V and 10 bases from J, the junction contained 9 bases not matched to a gene.

Sample: blood. The chain joins TRBV10-3 to TRBJ2-1; 7 bases map to TRBD1. This receptor was identified in a woman in her thirties with Graves' hyperthyroidism. This CDR3 reads CAISDTPDRDEQFF. CDR3 DNA: TGTGCCATCAGTGACACCCCCGACAGGGACGAGCAGTTCTTC.